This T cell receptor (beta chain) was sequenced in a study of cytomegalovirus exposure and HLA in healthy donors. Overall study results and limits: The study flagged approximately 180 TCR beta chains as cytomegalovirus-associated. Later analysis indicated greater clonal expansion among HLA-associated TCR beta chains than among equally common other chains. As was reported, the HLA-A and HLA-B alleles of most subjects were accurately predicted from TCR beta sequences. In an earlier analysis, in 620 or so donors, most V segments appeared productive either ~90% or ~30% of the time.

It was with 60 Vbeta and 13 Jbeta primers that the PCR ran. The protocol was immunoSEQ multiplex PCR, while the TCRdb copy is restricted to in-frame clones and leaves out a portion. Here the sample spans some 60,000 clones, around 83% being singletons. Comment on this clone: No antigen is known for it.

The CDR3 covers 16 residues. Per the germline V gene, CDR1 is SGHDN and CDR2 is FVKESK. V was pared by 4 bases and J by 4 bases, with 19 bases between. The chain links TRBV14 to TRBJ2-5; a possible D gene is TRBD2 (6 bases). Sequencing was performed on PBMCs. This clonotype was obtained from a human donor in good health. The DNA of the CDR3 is TGTGCCAGCAGCCCCCGACCGGGACTTATAGGAGAGACCCAGTACTTC. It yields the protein CASSPRPGLIGETQYF.